One sample yielded the 23 T cell receptor beta chains listed below, sequenced in a study of T cell responses to AZD1222 COVID-19 vaccine. Profiling relied on immunoSEQ multiplex PCR, and the TCRdb table lists in-frame clones only, not all of them. The sample yields around 180,000 clones, 88% seen once. Material: peripheral blood, obtained on day 0 of AZD1222 vaccination. The receptors here all came from an adult in good health.

This chain connects TRBV5-1 to TRBJ2-7; D possibly matches TRBD1 or TRBD2 (6 bases each). V shed 0 bases and J shed 6 bases, with 16 bases lying between them. Germline V lookup: CDR1 SGHRS, CDR2 YFSETQ. This CDR3 is 15 amino acids long. CDR3 loop: CASSLEGGRPLEQYF. The CDR3 DNA sequence: TGCGCCAGCAGCTTGGAGGGGGGACGGCCCCTCGAGCAGTACTTC.

The chain links TRBV28 to TRBJ2-7, with D unresolved. From germline, CDR1 is MDHEN and CDR2 SYDVKM. CDR3 length: 11 amino acids. Trimming removed 4 bases at V and 6 bases at J, with 7 bases between. In DNA form, the CDR3 reads TGTGCCAGCAGTTCCAGGCTCGAGCAGTACTTC. Amino acid sequence: CASSSRLEQYF.

The chain links TRBV2 to TRBJ2-3, with D possibly TRBD1 on 5 matching bases. The CDR3 extends over 13 amino acids. V was trimmed by 4 bases and J by 8 bases, leaving 13 bases between them. The germline gives CDR1 SNHLY, CDR2 FYNNEI. The CDR3 spells CASSAGSEGTQYF. The CDR3 coding sequence is TGTGCCAGCAGTGCAGGGTCAGAAGGTACGCAGTATTTT.

This rearrangement joins TRBV7-3 to TRBJ2-5, with TRBD2 matching 8 bases. This CDR3 region has 19 residues. J was trimmed by 1 base and V by 0 bases; bases with no gene match: 13. The germline V gene has CDR1 SGHTA and CDR2 FQGTGA. In DNA form, the CDR3 reads TGTGCCAGCAGCTTAACCCACTCTAGACTAGCGCTATCCCAAGAGACCCAGTACTTC. Amino acid sequence: CASSLTHSRLALSQETQYF.

The V gene is TRBV5-4, the J gene TRBJ1-3, with unresolved D. The CDR3 runs to 14 residues. Germline V gene data show CDR1 as SGHNT and CDR2 as YYREEE (reference sequence). With 3 bases removed from V and 4 bases from J, the gap between germline ends came to 11 bases. The CDR3 sequence: CASSSIGRGNTIYF. The CDR3, as DNA: TGTGCCAGCAGCTCCATAGGCAGGGGAAACACCATATATTTT.

The chain joins TRBV6-5 to TRBJ2-2, with D hard to call. V lost 4 bases to trimming and J lost 0 bases, with 9 bases between them. Germline V CDR1 and CDR2: MNHEY, SVGAGI. CDR3 length: 15 amino acids. The chain's CDR3 is CASSFGTTNTGELFF. The DNA for the CDR3 is TGTGCCAGCAGTTTTGGCACCACGAACACCGGGGAGCTGTTTTTT.

The chain recombines TRBV6-5 with TRBJ2-5; weak D call: TRBD2 (5 bases). This CDR3 is 11 amino acids long. Per germline, CDR1 MNHEY and CDR2 SVGAGI. The V end lost 5 bases, the J end lost 5 bases, and 6 bases lay between the germline ends. The CDR3 loop is CASSRGETQYF. The CDR3 DNA sequence: TGTGCCAGCAGTAGAGGGGAGACCCAGTACTTC.

Only a few counts were recorded for this clone. The chain is built from TRBV6-5 and TRBJ1-2; a possible D gene is TRBD1 (5 bases). The CDR3 covers 13 residues. V was cut by 6 bases and J by 3 bases, with 11 bases left in between. Germline-derived CDR1 and CDR2 are MNHEY and SVGAGI. The CDR3 bases are TGTGCCAGCAGGCCGACAGACTACTATGGCTACACCTTC. Residues: CASRPTDYYGYTF.

This clone was counted once. The genes are TRBV3-1 (or the pseudogene TRBV3-2) and TRBJ2-7; a weak D match, TRBD2 (6 bases). The CDR3 is 15 residues long. V lost 5 bases and J 0 bases, leaving 14 bases between the germline ends. CDR1 is LGHDT, CDR2 YNNKEL, per germline (reference sequence). CDR3 protein: CASSVRDSHSYEQYF. CDR3 DNA: TGTGCCAGCAGCGTCCGGGACTCCCACTCCTACGAGCAGTACTTC.

The rearrangement links TRBV6-5 to TRBJ1-2; D call uncertain. The CDR3 runs 12 residues. Trimming cost V 5 bases and J 6 bases, with 10 bases left between them. Germline V gene sequence: CDR1 MNHEY, CDR2 SVGAGI. The CDR3 spells CASSPSGDGYTF. Here the CDR3 DNA reads TGTGCCAGCAGTCCCTCTGGGGATGGCTACACCTTC.

The chain carries TRBV7-9 and TRBJ2-1; maybe TRBD1 (6 bases). Germline values: CDR1 SEHNR, CDR2 FQNEAQ (reference sequence). The V end was cut by 1 base, the J end by 5 bases, with 15 bases between. CDR3 size: 16 residues. The CDR3 nucleotides read TGTGCCAGCAGCTTAGACGGCAGGGGATGGGACAATGAGCAGTTCTTC. This encodes CASSLDGRGWDNEQFF.

This clone came up many times. The chain carries TRBV7-9 and TRBJ1-1; weak D call: TRBD1 (5 bases). The V end lost 0 bases, the J end lost 1 base, and 6 bases lay between the germline ends. The germline V gene has CDR1 SEHNR and CDR2 FQNEAQ (reference sequence). The CDR3 spans 14 residues. The DNA of the CDR3 is TGTGCCAGCAGCTTAGCAGGACAGAACACTGAAGCTTTCTTT. Protein product: CASSLAGQNTEAFF.

For the CDR3, the DNA is TGTGCCAGTAGTATCGGACAGCGATCCTACGAGCAGTACTTC. It specifies CASSIGQRSYEQYF. V is TRBV19 and J is TRBJ2-7, with a possible D match to TRBD1 (6 bases). Germline V gene sequence: CDR1 LNHDA, CDR2 SQIVND (reference sequence). Trimming removed 3 bases at V and 1 base at J, with 10 bases between. CDR3 length: 14 residues.

The chain recombines TRBV28 with TRBJ1-5; D unresolved. CDR3 length equals 17 residues. V was pared by 6 bases and J by 0 bases, with 18 bases between. The germline V gene encodes CDR1 MDHEN and CDR2 SYDVKM. CDR3 coding DNA: TGTGCCAGCAGCAGTGGTGGGAGCCGCTATAGCAATCAGCCCCAGCATTTT. This gives the protein CASSSGGSRYSNQPQHF.

The CDR3 nucleotides read TGTGCCAGCAGCCAAGTTAGGGGACAGGAGCAGTACTTC. Amino acid sequence: CASSQVRGQEQYF. The chain recombines TRBV3-1 (or the pseudogene TRBV3-2) with TRBJ2-7, with 7 bases identical to TRBD1. The ends lost 1 base at V and 7 bases at J; junction bases unmatched: 4. Germline V gene data show CDR1 as LGHDT and CDR2 as YNNKEL (reference sequence). The CDR3 totals 13 residues.

The rearrangement links TRBV4-3 to TRBJ1-6; D may be TRBD1 (5 bases). The germline V and J ends were trimmed by 0 bases and 10 bases, with 10 bases remaining between them. The CDR3 runs to 14 residues. Germline CDR1 LGHNA, CDR2 YSLEER. CDR3 coding DNA: TGCGCCAGCAGCCAAGATCTGGGGGAGTCACCCCTCCACTTT. This translates into CASSQDLGESPLHF.

The chain carries TRBV7-9 and TRBJ1-2, with 7 bases identical to TRBD1. CDR3 length equals 15 residues. J was trimmed by 2 bases and V by 5 bases; bases with no gene match: 8. CDR1 is SEHNR and CDR2 is FQNEAQ in the germline V gene (reference sequence). The CDR3 nucleotides read TGTGCCAGCAGCCGGGGGACAGCACCCAACTATGGCTACACCTTC. Amino acid sequence: CASSRGTAPNYGYTF.

This chain uses TRBV6-6 with TRBJ2-3, with a possible D match to TRBD2 (5 bases). The CDR3 has 16 residues. Trimming stripped 2 bases from V and 1 base from J, with 13 bases between. Germline assignment: CDR1 MNHNY and CDR2 SVGAGI (reference sequence). The CDR3 sequence: CASSYLRTFRTDTQYF. DNA for the CDR3: TGTGCCAGCAGTTACCTCAGGACTTTCCGCACAGATACGCAGTATTTT.

The rearrangement uses TRBV9 and TRBJ2-1; tentatively, D is TRBD1 or TRBD2 (5 bases each). CDR3 size: 13 residues. Germline CDR1 is SGDLS and CDR2 is YYNGEE. The germline V and J ends were trimmed by 0 bases and 9 bases, with 10 bases remaining between them. DNA of the CDR3: TGTGCCAGCAGCGTAGCGGTGGGGGTTGAGCAGTTCTTC. It encodes CASSVAVGVEQFF. The full variable domain, rest sourced from reference TRBV9 and TRBJ2-1, is DSGVTQTPKHLITATGQRVTLRCSPRSGDLSVYWYQQSLDQGLQFLIQYYNGEERAKGNILERFSAQQFPDLHSELNLSSLELGDSALYFCASSVAVGVEQFFGPGTRLTVL.

The chain recombines TRBV18 with TRBJ1-4; D might be TRBD1 (5 bases). The CDR3 is made up of 15 amino acids. The V gene lost 2 bases and the J gene lost 5 bases, with 12 bases spanning the gap. Germline V CDR1 and CDR2: KGHSH, LQKENI. The CDR3 nucleotides are TGTGCCAGCTCACCAGGGGGGATCCGAAATGAAAAACTGTTTTTT. Translated, it gives CASSPGGIRNEKLFF.

The genes are TRBV6-5 and TRBJ1-2; D remains ambiguous. The length of the CDR3 is 13 residues. V was pared by 5 bases and J by 5 bases, with 12 bases between. The V gene's germline CDR1 is MNHEY and CDR2 SVGAGI. The chain's CDR3 is CASSRERAYGYTF. CDR3 coding DNA: TGTGCCAGCAGTAGAGAAAGGGCTTATGGCTACACCTTC.

CDR3 DNA sequence: TGCGCCAGCGGAGCGGGAGAAATTCAAGAGACCCAGTACTTC. Amino acid sequence: CASGAGEIQETQYF. The rearrangement uses TRBV5-1 and TRBJ2-5, with 8 bases identical to TRBD2. CDR1 SGHRS and CDR2 YFSETQ come from the germline V gene. The CDR3 runs to 14 residues. Unmatched junction bases numbered 7, after V lost 7 bases and J lost 2 bases. Together with reference TRBV5-1 and TRBJ2-5, the CDR3 gives the full variable domain: KAGVTQTPRYLIKTRGQQVTLSCSPISGHRSVSWYQQTPGQGLQFLFEYFSETQRNKGNFPGRFSGRQFSNSRSEMNVSTLELGDSALYLCASGAGEIQETQYFGPGTRLLVL.

The count of this clone is one. V gene TRBV7-3 combines with J gene TRBJ2-3; TRBD1 is a possible D gene (6 bases). Germline loops: CDR1 SGHTA, CDR2 FQGTGA. CDR3 length: 15 residues. V was clipped by 4 bases and J by 4 bases, with 15 bases between them. The CDR3: CASSSQGLGSDTQYF. In DNA, the CDR3 is TGTGCCAGCAGCTCACAGGGATTGGGGTCAGATACGCAGTATTTT.